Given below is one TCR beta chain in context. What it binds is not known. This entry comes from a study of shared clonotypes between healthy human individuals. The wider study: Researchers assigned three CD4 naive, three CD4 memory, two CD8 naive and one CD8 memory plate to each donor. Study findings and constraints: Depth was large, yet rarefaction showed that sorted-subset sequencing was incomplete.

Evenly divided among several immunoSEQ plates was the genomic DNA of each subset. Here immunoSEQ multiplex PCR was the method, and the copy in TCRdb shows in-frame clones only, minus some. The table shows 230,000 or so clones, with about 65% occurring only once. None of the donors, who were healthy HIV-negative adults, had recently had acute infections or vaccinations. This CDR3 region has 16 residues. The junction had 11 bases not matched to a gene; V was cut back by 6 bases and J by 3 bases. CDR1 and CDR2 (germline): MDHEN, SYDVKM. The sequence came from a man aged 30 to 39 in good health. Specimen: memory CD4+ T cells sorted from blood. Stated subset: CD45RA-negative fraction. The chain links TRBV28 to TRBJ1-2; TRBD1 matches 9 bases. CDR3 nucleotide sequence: TGTGCCAGCAGCTTTATCCGGGACAGGGTAGACTATGGCTACACCTTC. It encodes CASSFIRDRVDYGYTF.